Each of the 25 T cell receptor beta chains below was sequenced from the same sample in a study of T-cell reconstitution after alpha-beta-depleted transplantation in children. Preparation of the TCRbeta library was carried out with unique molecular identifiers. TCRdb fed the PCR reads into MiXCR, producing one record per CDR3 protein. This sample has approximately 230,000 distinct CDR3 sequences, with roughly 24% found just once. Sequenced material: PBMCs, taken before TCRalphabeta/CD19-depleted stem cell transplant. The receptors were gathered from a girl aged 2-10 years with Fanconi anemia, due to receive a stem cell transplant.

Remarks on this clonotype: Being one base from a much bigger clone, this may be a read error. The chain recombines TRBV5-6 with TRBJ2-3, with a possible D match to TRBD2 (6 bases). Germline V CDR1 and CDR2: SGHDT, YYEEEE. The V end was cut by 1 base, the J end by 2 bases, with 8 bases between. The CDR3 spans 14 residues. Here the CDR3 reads CASSLRGLTDTQYF. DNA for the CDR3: TGTGCCAGCAGCTTGCGGGGACTCACAGATACGCAGTATTTT. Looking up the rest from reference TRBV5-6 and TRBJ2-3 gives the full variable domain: DAGVTQSPTHLIKTRGQQVTLRCSPKSGHDTVSWYQQALGQGPQFIFQYYEEEERQRGNFPDRFSGHQFPNYSSELNVNALLLGDSALYLCASSLRGLTDTQYFGPGTRLTVL.

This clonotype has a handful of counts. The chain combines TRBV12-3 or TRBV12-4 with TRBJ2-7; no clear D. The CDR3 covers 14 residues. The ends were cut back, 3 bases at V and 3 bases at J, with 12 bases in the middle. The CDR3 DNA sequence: TGTGCCAGCAGTTTCCGCCGGGCCGGCTACGAGCAGTACTTC. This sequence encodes CASSFRRAGYEQYF.

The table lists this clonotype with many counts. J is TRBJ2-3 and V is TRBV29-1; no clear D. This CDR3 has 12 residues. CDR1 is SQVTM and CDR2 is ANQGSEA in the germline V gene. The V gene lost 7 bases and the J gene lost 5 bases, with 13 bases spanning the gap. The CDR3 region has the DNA TGCAGCGGCGAGTCCTCACGAGATACGCAGTATTTT. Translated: CSGESSRDTQYF.

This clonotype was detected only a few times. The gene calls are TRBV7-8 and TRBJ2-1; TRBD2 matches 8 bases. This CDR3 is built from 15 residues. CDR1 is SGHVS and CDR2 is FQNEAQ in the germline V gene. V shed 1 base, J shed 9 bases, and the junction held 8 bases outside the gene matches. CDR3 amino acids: CASSLGRGGLSEQFF. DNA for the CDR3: TGTGCCAGCAGCTTAGGACGGGGGGGCCTTAGTGAGCAGTTCTTC.

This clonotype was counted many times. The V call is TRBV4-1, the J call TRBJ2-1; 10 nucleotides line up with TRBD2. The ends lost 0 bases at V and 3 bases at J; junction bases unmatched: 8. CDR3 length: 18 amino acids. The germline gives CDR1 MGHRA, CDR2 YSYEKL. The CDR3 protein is CASSQEHLAGAIYNEQFF. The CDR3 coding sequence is TGCGCCAGCAGCCAAGAACACCTAGCGGGAGCGATCTACAATGAGCAGTTCTTC.

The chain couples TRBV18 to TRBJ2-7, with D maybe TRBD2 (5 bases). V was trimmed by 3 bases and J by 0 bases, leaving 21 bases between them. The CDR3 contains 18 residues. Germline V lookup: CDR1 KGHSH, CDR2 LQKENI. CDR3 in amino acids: CASSPRVSIRASSYEQYF. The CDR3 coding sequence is TGTGCCAGCTCACCGCGGGTCAGTATTCGGGCGAGCTCCTACGAGCAGTACTTC.

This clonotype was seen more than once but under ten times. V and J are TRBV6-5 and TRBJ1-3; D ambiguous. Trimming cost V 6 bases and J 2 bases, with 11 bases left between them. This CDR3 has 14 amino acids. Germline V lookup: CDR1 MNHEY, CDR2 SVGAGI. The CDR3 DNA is TGTGCCAGCAGAGGTCCTGACACTGGAAACACCATATATTTT. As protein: CASRGPDTGNTIYF.

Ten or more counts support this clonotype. CDR3 sequence (DNA): TGTGCCAGCAGCGTAACAGGGAGCTATGGCTACACCTTC. Amino acids: CASSVTGSYGYTF. The chain carries TRBV9 and TRBJ1-2, with TRBD1 as a possible D gene (6 bases). The CDR3 runs 13 residues. Between the trimmed V and J ends, which lost 1 base and 4 bases, there was a span of 8 bases. Germline lookup yields CDR1 SGDLS and CDR2 YYNGEE.

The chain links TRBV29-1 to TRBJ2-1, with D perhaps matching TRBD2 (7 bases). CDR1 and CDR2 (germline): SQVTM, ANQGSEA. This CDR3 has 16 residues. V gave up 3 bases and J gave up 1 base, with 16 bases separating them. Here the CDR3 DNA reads TGCAGCGTTGAGTCGGGGGGCCTTAGGTCCTACAATGAGCAGTTCTTC. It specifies CSVESGGLRSYNEQFF.

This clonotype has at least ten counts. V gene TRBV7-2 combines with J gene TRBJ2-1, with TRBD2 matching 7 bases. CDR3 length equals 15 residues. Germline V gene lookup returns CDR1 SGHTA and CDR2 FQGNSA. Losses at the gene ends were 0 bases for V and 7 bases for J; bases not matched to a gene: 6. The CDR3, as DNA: TGTGCCAGCAGCTTAGCGGGGGGGTGGAAAAATGAGCAGTTCTTC. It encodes CASSLAGGWKNEQFF. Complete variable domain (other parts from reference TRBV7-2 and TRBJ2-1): GAGVSQSPSNKVTEKGKDVELRCDPISGHTALYWYRQSLGQGLEFLIYFQGNSAPDKSGLPSDRFSAERTGGSVSTLTIQRTQQEDSAVYLCASSLAGGWKNEQFFGPGTRLTVL.

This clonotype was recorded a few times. The CDR3 bases are TGTGCCAGCAGTTACTGGGGAAATGAGCAGTTCTTC. This sequence encodes CASSYWGNEQFF. The rearrangement joins TRBV6-6 to TRBJ2-1; D uncertain. The CDR3 is made up of 12 amino acids. The V gene lost 1 base and the J gene lost 7 bases, with 5 bases spanning the gap. The germline CDR1 and CDR2 sequences are MNHNY and SVGAGI (reference sequence).

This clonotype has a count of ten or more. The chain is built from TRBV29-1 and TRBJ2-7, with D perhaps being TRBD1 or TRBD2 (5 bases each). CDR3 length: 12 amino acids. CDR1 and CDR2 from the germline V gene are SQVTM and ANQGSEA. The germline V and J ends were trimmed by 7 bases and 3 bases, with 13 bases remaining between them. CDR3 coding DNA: TGCAGCGGAAGGGACGGCCTCTACGAGCAGTACTTC. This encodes CSGRDGLYEQYF.

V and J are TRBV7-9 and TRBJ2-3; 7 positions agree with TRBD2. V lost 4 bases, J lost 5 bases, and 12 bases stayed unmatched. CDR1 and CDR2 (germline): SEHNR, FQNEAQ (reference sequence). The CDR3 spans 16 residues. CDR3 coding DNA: TGTGCCAGCAGCTGGAGACTAGCCCTTGGGGGAGATACGCAGTATTTT. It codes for CASSWRLALGGDTQYF.

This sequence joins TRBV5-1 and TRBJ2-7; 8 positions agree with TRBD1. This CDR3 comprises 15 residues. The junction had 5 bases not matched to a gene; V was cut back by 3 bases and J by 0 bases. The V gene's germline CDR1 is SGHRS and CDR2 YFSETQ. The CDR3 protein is CASSSRTGLSYEQYF. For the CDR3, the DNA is TGCGCCAGCAGCTCACGGACAGGGCTCTCCTACGAGCAGTACTTC.

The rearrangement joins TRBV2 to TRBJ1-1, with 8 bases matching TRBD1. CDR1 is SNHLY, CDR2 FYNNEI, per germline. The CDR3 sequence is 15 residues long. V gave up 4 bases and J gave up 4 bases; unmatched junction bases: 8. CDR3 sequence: CASSAWAGGGTEAFF. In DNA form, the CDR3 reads TGTGCCAGCAGTGCGTGGGCAGGGGGCGGCACTGAAGCTTTCTTT.

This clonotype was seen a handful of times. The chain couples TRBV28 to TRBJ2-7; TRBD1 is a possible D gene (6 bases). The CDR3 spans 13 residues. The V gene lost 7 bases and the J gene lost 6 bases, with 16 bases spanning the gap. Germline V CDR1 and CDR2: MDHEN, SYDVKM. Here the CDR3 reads CASTLAGVREQYF. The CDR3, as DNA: TGTGCCAGCACTTTGGCAGGGGTACGCGAGCAGTACTTC.

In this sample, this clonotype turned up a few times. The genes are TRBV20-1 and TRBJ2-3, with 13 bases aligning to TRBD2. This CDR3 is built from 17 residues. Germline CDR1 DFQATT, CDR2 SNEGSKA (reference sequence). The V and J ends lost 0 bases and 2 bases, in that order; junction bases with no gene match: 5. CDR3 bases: TGCAGTGCTAGAGATCAACTAGCGGGGGGGCTCACAGATACGCAGTATTTT. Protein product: CSARDQLAGGLTDTQYF.

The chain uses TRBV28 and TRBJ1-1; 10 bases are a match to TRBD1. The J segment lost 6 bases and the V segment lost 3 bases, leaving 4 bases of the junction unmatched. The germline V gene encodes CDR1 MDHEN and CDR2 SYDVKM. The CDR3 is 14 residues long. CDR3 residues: CASSFRGQGAEAFF. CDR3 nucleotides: TGTGCCAGCAGTTTTCGAGGACAGGGGGCTGAAGCTTTCTTT.

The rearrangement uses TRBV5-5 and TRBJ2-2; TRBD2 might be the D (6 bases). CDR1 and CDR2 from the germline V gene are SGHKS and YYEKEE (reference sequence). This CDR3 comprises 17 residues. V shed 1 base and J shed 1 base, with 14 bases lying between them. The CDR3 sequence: CASSLRAGLLNTGELFF. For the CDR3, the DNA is TGTGCCAGCAGCTTGAGGGCGGGACTCCTGAACACCGGGGAGCTGTTTTTT.

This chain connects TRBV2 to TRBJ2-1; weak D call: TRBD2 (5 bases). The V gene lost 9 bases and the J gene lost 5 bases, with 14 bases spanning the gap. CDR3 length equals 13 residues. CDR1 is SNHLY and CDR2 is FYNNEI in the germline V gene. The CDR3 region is CARREGRNNEQFF. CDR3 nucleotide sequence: TGTGCCAGGAGAGAGGGCAGGAACAATGAGCAGTTCTTC.

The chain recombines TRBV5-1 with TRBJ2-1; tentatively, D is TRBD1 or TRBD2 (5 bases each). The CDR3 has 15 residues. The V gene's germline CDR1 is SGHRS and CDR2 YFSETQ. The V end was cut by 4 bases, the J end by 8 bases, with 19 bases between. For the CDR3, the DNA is TGCGCCAGCAGCCATGGAGAGGGGACGTCGTATGAGCAGTTCTTC. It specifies CASSHGEGTSYEQFF.

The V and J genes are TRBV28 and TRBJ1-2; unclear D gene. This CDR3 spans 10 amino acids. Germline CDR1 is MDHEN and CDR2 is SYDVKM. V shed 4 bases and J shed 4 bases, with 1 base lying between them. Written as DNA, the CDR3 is TGTGCCAGCAGTTCCTATGGCTACACCTTC. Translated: CASSSYGYTF.

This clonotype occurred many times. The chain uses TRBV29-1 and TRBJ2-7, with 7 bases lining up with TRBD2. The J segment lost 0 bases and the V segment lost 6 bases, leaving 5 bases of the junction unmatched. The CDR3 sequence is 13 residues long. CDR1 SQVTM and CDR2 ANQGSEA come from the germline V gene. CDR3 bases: TGCAGCGTAAGCGGGGCCCTCTCCTACGAGCAGTACTTC. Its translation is CSVSGALSYEQYF.

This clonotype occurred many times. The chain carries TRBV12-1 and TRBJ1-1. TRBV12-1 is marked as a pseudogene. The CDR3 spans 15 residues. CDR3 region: CASYTNDRLSMEAFF. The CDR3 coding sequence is TGTGCCAGCTACACCAACGACCGACTGAGCATGGAAGCTTTCTTT.

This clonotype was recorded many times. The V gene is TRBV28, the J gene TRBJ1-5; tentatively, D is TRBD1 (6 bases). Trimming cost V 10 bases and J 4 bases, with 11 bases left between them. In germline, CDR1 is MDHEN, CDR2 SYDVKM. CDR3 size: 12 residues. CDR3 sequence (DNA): TGTGCCACCTTCGACAGGAATCAGCCCCAGCATTTT. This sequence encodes CATFDRNQPQHF.